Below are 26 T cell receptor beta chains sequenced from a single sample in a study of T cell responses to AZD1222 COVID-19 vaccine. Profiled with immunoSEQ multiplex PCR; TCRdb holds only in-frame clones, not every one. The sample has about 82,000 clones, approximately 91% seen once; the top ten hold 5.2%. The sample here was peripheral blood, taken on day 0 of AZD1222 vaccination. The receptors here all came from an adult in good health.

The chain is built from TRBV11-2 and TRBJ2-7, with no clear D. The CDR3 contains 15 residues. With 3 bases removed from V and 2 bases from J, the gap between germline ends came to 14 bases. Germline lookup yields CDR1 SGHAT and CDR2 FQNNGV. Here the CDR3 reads CASSFGPSPTYEQYF. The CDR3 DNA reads TGTGCCAGCAGCTTCGGACCTTCACCTACCTACGAGCAGTACTTC.

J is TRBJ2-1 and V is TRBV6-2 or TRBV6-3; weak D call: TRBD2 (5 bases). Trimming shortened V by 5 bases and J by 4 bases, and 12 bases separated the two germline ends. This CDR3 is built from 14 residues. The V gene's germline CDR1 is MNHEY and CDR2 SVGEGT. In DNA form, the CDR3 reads TGTGCCAGCAGTCCCAGCGGCAAATACAATGAGCAGTTCTTC. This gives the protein CASSPSGKYNEQFF.

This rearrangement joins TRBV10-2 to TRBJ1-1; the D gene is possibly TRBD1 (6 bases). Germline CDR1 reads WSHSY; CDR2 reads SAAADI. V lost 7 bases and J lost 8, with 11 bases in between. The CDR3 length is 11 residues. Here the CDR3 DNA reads TGCGCCAGCACTGTGGGGACAGAAGCTTTCTTT. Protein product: CASTVGTEAFF.

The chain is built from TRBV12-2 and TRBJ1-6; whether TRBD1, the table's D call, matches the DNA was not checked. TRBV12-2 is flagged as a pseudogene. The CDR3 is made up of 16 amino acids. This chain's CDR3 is CASRLAHGDRNSPLHF. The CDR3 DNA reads TGTGCAAGTCGCTTAGCGCATGGAGACAGGAATTCACCCCTCCACTTT.

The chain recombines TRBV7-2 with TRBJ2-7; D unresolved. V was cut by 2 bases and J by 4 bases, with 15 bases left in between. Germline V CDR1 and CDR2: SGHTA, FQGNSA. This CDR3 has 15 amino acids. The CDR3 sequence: CASSLSAVNPYEQYF. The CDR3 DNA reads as TGTGCCAGCAGCTTATCGGCGGTAAATCCATACGAGCAGTACTTC.

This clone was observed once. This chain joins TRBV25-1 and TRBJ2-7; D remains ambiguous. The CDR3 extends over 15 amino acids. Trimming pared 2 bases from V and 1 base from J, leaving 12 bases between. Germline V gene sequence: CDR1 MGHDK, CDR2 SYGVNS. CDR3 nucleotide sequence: TGTGCCAGCAGTGAAGGGATCTTCCCTTCCTACGAGCAGTACTTC. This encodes CASSEGIFPSYEQYF.

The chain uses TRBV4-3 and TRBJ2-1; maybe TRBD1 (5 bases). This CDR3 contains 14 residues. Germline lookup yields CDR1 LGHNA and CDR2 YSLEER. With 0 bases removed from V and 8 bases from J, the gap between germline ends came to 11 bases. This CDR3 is CASSQEKGFHEQFF. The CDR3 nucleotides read TGCGCCAGCAGCCAAGAAAAGGGGTTCCATGAGCAGTTCTTC.

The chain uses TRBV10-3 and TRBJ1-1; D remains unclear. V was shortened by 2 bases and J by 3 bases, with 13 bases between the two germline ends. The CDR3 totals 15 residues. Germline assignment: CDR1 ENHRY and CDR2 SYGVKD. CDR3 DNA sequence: TGTGCCATCAGTGAGAATAGTGGCCGGTACACTGAAGCTTTCTTT. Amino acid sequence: CAISENSGRYTEAFF.

The CDR3 DNA reads TGTGCCAGAAGCTCGAAGAGGACCTCGGGCACCGGGGAGCTGTTTTTT. It translates to CARSSKRTSGTGELFF. V is TRBV5-3 and J is TRBJ2-2; D gene ambiguous. TRBV5-3 is labeled an ORF, and its function is uncertain. This CDR3 has 16 residues. V lost 3 bases and J lost 4, with 16 bases in between.

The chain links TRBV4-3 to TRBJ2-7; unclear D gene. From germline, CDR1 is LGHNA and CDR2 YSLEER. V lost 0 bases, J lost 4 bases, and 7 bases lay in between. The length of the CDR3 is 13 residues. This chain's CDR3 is CASSQELKYEQYF. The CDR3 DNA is TGCGCCAGCAGCCAAGAACTGAAATACGAGCAGTACTTC.

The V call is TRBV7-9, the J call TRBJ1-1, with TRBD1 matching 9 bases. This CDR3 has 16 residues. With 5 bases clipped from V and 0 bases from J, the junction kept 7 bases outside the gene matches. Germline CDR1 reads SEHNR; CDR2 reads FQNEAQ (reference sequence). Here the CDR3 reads CASSTWTGDLNTEAFF. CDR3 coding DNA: TGTGCCAGCAGCACCTGGACAGGGGACTTGAACACTGAAGCTTTCTTT.

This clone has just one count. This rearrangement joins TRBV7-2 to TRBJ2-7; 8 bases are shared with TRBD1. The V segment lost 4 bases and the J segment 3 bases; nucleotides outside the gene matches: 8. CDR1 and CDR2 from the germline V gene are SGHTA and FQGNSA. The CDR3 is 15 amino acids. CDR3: CASSSGTGLIYEQYF. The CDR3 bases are TGTGCCAGCAGCTCCGGGACAGGTCTAATCTACGAGCAGTACTTC.

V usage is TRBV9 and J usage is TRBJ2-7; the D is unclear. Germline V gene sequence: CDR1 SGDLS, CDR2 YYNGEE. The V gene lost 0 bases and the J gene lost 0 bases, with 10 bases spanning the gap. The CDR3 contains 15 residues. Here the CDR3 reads CASSVEGSSSYEQYF. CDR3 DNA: TGTGCCAGCAGCGTAGAGGGCAGCAGCTCCTACGAGCAGTACTTC.

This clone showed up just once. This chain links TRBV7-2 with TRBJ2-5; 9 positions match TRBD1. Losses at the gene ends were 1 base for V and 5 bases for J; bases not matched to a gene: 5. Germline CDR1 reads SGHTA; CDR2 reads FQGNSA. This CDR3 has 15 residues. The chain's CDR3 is CASSLDGGQGETQYF. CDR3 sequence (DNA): TGTGCCAGCAGCTTAGACGGCGGACAGGGGGAGACCCAGTACTTC.

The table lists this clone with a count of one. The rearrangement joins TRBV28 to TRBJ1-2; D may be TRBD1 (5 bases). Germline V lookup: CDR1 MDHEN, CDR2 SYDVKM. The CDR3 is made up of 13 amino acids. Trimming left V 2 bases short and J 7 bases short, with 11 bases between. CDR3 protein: CASSLRQRGGYTF. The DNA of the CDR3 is TGTGCCAGCAGTTTAAGGCAAAGGGGTGGCTACACCTTC.

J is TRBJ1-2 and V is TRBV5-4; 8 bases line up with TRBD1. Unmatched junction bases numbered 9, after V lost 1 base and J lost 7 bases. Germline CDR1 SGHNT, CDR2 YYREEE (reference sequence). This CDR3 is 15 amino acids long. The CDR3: CASSLRTGWEFGYTF. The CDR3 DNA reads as TGTGCCAGCAGCTTGAGGACAGGGTGGGAATTTGGCTACACCTTC.

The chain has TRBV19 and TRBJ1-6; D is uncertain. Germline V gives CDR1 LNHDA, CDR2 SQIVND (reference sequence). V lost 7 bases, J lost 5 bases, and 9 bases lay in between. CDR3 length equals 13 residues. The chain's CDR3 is CASKSGNNSPLHF. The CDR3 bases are TGTGCCAGTAAGTCGGGTAATAATTCACCCCTCCACTTT.

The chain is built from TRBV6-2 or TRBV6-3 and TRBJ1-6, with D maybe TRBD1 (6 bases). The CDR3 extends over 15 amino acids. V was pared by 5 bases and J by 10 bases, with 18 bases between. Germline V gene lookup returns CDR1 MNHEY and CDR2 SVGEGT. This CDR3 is CASSQLWDIKSPLHF. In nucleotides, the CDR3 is TGTGCCAGCAGTCAGCTCTGGGACATCAAATCACCCCTCCACTTT.

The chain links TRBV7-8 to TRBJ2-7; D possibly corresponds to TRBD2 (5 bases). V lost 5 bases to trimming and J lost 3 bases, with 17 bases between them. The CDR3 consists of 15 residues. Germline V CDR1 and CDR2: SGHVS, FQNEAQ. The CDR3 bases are TGTGCCAGCAGCCCATTGCAGAGGGCTATCTACGAGCAGTACTTC. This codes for CASSPLQRAIYEQYF. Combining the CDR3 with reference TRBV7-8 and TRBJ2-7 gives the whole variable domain GAGVSQSPRYKVAKRGQDVALRCDPISGHVSLFWYQQALGQGPEFLTYFQNEAQLDKSGLPSDRFFAERPEGSVSTLKIQRTQQEDSAVYLCASSPLQRAIYEQYFGPGTRLTVT.

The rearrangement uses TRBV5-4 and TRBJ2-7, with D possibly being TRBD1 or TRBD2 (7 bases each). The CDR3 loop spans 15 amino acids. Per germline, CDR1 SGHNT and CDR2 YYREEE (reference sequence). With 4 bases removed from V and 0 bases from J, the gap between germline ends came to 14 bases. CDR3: CASSDQGGYSYEQYF. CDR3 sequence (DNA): TGTGCCAGCAGCGATCAGGGGGGGTACTCCTACGAGCAGTACTTC. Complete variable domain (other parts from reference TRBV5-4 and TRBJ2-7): ETGVTQSPTHLIKTRGQQVTLRCSSQSGHNTVSWYQQALGQGPQFIFQYYREEENGRGNFPPRFSGLQFPNYSSELNVNALELDDSALYLCASSDQGGYSYEQYFGPGTRLTVT.

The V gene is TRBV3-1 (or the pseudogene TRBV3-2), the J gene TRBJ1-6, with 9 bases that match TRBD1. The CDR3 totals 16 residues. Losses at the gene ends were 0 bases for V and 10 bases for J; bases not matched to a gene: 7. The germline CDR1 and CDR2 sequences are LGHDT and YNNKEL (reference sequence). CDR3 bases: TGTGCCAGCAGCCAAGATCTTGGGACAGGGTACTCACCCCTCCACTTT. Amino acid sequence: CASSQDLGTGYSPLHF.

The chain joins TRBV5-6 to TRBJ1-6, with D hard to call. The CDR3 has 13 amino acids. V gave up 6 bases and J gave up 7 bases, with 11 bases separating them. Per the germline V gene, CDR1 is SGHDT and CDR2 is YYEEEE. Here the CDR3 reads CASNPKGNSPLHF. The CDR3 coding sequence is TGTGCCAGCAACCCTAAGGGAAATTCACCCCTCCACTTT.

CDR3 region: CASSAQGSNIQYF. CDR3 DNA: TGTGCCAGCTCCGCACAGGGGTCAAACATTCAGTACTTC. The J gene is TRBJ2-4, the V gene TRBV18; TRBD1 matches at 7 bases. CDR3 length: 13 residues. In germline, CDR1 is KGHSH, CDR2 LQKENI. Germline trimming cut 6 bases from V and 6 bases from J; bases unmatched to any gene: 5.

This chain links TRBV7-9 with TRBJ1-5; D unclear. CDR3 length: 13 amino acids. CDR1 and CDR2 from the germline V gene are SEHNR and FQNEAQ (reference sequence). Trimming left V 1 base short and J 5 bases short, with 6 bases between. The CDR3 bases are TGTGCCAGCAGCTTAGAATACGATCAGCCCCAGCATTTT. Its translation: CASSLEYDQPQHF.

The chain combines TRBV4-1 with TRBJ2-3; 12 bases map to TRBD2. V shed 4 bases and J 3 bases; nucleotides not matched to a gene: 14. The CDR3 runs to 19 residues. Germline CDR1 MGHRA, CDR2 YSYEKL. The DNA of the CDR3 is TGCGCCAGCAGCCCGAGGGGGCTAGCGGGGGGGACTGGGACAGATACGCAGTATTTT. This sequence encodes CASSPRGLAGGTGTDTQYF.

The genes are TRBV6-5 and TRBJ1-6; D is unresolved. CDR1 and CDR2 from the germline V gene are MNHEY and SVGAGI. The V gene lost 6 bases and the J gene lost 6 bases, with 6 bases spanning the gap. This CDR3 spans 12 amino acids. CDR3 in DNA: TGTGCCAGCAGGGACGTTAATTCACCCCTCCACTTT. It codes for CASRDVNSPLHF.